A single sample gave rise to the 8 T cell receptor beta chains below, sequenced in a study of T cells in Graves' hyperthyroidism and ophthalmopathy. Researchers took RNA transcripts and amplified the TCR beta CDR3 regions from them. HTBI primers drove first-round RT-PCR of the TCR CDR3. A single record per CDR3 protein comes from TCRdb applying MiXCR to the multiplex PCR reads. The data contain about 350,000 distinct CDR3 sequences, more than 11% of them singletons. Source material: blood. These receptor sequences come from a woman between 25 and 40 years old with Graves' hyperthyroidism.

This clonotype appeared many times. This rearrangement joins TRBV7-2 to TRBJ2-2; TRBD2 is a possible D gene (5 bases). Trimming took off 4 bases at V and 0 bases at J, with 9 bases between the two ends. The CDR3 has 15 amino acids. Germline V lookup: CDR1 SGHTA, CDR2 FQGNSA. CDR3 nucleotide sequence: TGTGCCAGCAGCTATAGCGCTGCGAACACCGGGGAGCTGTTTTTT. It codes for CASSYSAANTGELFF. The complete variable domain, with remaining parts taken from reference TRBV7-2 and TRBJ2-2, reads GAGVSQSPSNKVTEKGKDVELRCDPISGHTALYWYRQSLGQGLEFLIYFQGNSAPDKSGLPSDRFSAERTGGSVSTLTIQRTQQEDSAVYLCASSYSAANTGELFFGEGSRLTVL.

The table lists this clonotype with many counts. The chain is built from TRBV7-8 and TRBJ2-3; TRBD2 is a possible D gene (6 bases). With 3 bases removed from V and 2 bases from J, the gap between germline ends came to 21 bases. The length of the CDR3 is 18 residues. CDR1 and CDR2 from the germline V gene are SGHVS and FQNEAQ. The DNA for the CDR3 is TGTGCCAGCAGCTTTGGACCCTCGGGAGAGCTCAACACAGATACGCAGTATTTT. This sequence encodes CASSFGPSGELNTDTQYF.

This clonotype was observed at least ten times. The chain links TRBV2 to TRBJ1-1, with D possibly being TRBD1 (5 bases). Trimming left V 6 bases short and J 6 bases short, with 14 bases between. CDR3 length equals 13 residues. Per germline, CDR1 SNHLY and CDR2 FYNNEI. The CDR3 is CASRGGGSAEAFF. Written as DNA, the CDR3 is TGTGCCAGCAGGGGGGGAGGGTCGGCTGAAGCTTTCTTT.

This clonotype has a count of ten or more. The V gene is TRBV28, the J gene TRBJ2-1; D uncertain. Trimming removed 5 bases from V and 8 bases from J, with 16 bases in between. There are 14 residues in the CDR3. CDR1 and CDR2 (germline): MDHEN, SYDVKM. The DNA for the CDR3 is TGTGCCAGCAGTCTGATTGCGGACCCGGATGAGCAGTTCTTC. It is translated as CASSLIADPDEQFF.

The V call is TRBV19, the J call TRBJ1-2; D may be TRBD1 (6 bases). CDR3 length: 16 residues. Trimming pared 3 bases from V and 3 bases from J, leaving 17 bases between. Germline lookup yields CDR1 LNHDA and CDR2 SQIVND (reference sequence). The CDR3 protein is CASSMRAGKGDYGYTF. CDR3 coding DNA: TGTGCCAGTAGTATGAGAGCGGGCAAGGGGGACTATGGCTACACCTTC.

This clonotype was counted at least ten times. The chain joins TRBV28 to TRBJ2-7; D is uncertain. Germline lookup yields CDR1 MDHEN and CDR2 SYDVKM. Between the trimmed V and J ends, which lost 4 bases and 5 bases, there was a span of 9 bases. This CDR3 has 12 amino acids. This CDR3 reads CASSWLPHEQYF. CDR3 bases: TGTGCCAGCAGTTGGCTACCCCACGAGCAGTACTTC.

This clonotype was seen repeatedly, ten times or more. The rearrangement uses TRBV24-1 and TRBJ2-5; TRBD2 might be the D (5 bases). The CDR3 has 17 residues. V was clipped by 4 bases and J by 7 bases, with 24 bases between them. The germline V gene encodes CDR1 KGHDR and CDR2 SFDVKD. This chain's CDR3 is CATSDHGLTRSRGTQYF. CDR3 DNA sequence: TGTGCCACCAGTGACCATGGACTCACCCGATCCCGGGGGACCCAGTACTTC.

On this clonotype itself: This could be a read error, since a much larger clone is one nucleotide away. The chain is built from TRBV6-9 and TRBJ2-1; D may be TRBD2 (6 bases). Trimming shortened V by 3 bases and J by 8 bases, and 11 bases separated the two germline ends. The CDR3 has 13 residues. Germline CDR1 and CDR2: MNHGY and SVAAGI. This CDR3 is CASSYPSGHEQFF. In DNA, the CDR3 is TGTGCCAGCAGTTACCCGAGCGGGCATGAGCAGTTCTTC.